Below are 23 T cell receptor beta chains sequenced from a single sample in a study of early T cells in non-severe SARS-CoV-2 infection. MiXCR was run by TCRdb on the 5' RACE reads, yielding one entry per CDR3 protein. The sample consists of tens of thousands of distinct CDR3 sequences, roughly 10% of them appearing once. Sequencing was performed on whole blood. The origin of the receptors is an adult who was a healthcare worker with PCR-confirmed SARS-CoV-2 infection or an uninfected control (not recorded which).

This clonotype has ten or more counts. CDR3 in amino acids: CASLRTGSYEQYF. For the CDR3, the DNA is TGTGCCAGCCTACGGACAGGGAGCTACGAGCAGTACTTC. The chain combines TRBV6-2 or TRBV6-3 with TRBJ2-7; 8 bases fit TRBD1. With 8 bases clipped from V and 3 bases from J, the junction kept 6 bases outside the gene matches. The CDR3 length is 13 residues. Per germline, CDR1 MNHEY and CDR2 SVGEGT.

In its sample, this clonotype was seen many times. CDR3 protein: CASSEGLHTEAFF. The CDR3 nucleotides are TGTGCCAGCAGCGAGGGGCTGCACACTGAAGCTTTCTTT. The V gene is TRBV9, the J gene TRBJ1-1; D is perhaps TRBD1 (5 bases). Germline CDR1 is SGDLS and CDR2 is YYNGEE. This CDR3 is 13 amino acids long. V was clipped by 3 bases and J by 3 bases, with 9 bases between them.

This clonotype was seen repeatedly, ten times or more. This sequence joins TRBV12-3 or TRBV12-4 and TRBJ2-3; weak D call: TRBD2 (6 bases). V lost 8 bases to trimming and J lost 1 base, with 13 bases between them. The CDR3 loop spans 14 amino acids. The CDR3 sequence: CASPRRRGTDTQYF. CDR3 coding DNA: TGTGCCAGCCCTCGGCGGAGGGGCACAGATACGCAGTATTTT.

This clonotype has at least ten counts. The chain has TRBV7-9 and TRBJ2-1, with TRBD2 matching 8 bases. J was trimmed by 6 bases and V by 5 bases; bases with no gene match: 12. Germline CDR1 reads SEHNR; CDR2 reads FQNEAQ (reference sequence). The CDR3 contains 16 residues. CDR3 bases: TGTGCCAGCAGCCCATGGGTGGCGGGAGGCCTCAATGAGCAGTTCTTC. Translated, it gives CASSPWVAGGLNEQFF. Complete variable domain (other parts from reference TRBV7-9 and TRBJ2-1): DTGVSQNPRHKITKRGQNVTFRCDPISEHNRLYWYRQTLGQGPEFLTYFQNEAQLEKSRLLSDRFSAERPKGSFSTLEIQRTEQGDSAMYLCASSPWVAGGLNEQFFGPGTRLTVL.

This clonotype was seen only a few times. The chain links TRBV7-9 to TRBJ2-5; D gene unclear. Germline values: CDR1 SEHNR, CDR2 FQNEAQ (reference sequence). Trimming stripped 2 bases from V and 1 base from J, with 17 bases between. The CDR3 runs to 17 residues. The chain's CDR3 is CASSLWSGFGTQETQYF. The CDR3 DNA sequence: TGTGCCAGCAGCTTATGGTCCGGCTTTGGCACCCAAGAGACCCAGTACTTC.

The sample holds many counts of this clonotype. V is TRBV5-1 and J is TRBJ2-7, with 7 nucleotides matching TRBD2. CDR3 length: 15 residues. V lost 0 bases and J lost 4; bases outside the gene matches: 7. In germline, CDR1 is SGHRS, CDR2 YFSETQ. The CDR3 here is CASSLGSGKGYEQYF. As DNA, the CDR3 is TGCGCCAGCAGCTTGGGGAGCGGGAAAGGATACGAGCAGTACTTC.

This chain links TRBV4-3 with TRBJ1-1; D is possibly TRBD1 (6 bases). V was trimmed by 0 bases and J by 1 base, leaving 12 bases between them. The CDR3 covers 16 residues. Germline CDR1 reads LGHNA; CDR2 reads YSLEER. CDR3 sequence (DNA): TGCGCCAGCAGCCAAGATAGCGGACAGAAGAACACTGAAGCTTTCTTT. Translated: CASSQDSGQKNTEAFF.

This clonotype was observed a few times. This chain's CDR3 is CSARDLKRTSTDTQYF. In DNA form, the CDR3 reads TGCAGTGCTAGAGATCTCAAGCGGACCAGCACAGATACGCAGTATTTT. The chain links TRBV20-1 to TRBJ2-3; D may be TRBD2 (5 bases). Trimming took off 0 bases at V and 0 bases at J, with 13 bases between the two ends. The CDR3 contains 16 residues. Per germline, CDR1 DFQATT and CDR2 SNEGSKA (reference sequence).

For this clonotype: A single base separates this from a much larger clone, so it may be a read error. The chain carries TRBV6-2 or TRBV6-3 and TRBJ2-2, with D perhaps matching TRBD1 (6 bases). This CDR3 is 13 amino acids long. Germline V CDR1 and CDR2: MNHEY, SVGEGT. This chain's CDR3 is CDSSWGPTGELFF. In nucleotides, the CDR3 is TGTGACAGCAGTTGGGGGCCCACCGGGGAGCTGTTTTTT.

The sample holds many counts of this clonotype. The V and J genes are TRBV7-3 and TRBJ1-3; D is possibly TRBD1 (5 bases). Trimming removed 5 bases from V and 8 bases from J, with 13 bases in between. Per the germline V gene, CDR1 is SGHTA and CDR2 is FQGTGA. This CDR3 has 13 residues. CDR3 nucleotides: TGTGCCAGCAGCCCCGGACAAGGAGACACCATATATTTT. It yields the protein CASSPGQGDTIYF.

V usage is TRBV10-3 and J usage is TRBJ1-5, with TRBD1 as a possible D gene (5 bases). The CDR3 contains 13 residues. CDR1 and CDR2 from the germline V gene are ENHRY and SYGVKD. V lost 7 bases and J 6 bases, leaving 13 bases between the germline ends. This chain's CDR3 is CAITGRVGQPQHF. DNA for the CDR3: TGTGCCATCACGGGCAGGGTGGGTCAGCCCCAGCATTTT.

The J gene is TRBJ1-1, the V gene TRBV5-1, with D possibly TRBD1 on 6 matching bases. Looked up from germline, CDR1 is SGHRS and CDR2 is YFSETQ. CDR3 length: 17 residues. V was clipped by 0 bases and J by 0 bases, with 15 bases between them. This CDR3 is CASSLGPRQAMNTEAFF. The CDR3 DNA sequence: TGCGCCAGCAGCTTGGGGCCAAGACAGGCGATGAACACTGAAGCTTTCTTT.

This clonotype was observed many times. This chain connects TRBV6-2 or TRBV6-3 to TRBJ2-4; D remains unclear. This CDR3 is 16 amino acids long. The V gene's germline CDR1 is MNHEY and CDR2 SVGEGT. The V end was cut by 2 bases, the J end by 3 bases, with 14 bases between. CDR3 loop: CASSYDGPTFKNIQYF. DNA of the CDR3: TGTGCCAGCAGTTACGACGGGCCCACTTTCAAAAACATTCAGTACTTC.

This clonotype was detected only a few times. The rearrangement joins TRBV10-3 to TRBJ2-3; TRBD2 might be the D (5 bases). This CDR3 contains 14 residues. The V and J ends lost 0 bases and 6 bases respectively, with 10 bases between them. Germline V lookup: CDR1 ENHRY, CDR2 SYGVKD. For the CDR3, the DNA is TGTGCCATCAGTGAGTCAGAGGGTGGGGATACGCAGTATTTT. Its translation: CAISESEGGDTQYF.

In its sample, this clonotype was seen many times. The genes are TRBV29-1 and TRBJ2-7; weak D call: TRBD2 (5 bases). V lost 3 bases, J lost 7 bases, and 13 bases lay in between. Germline CDR1 reads SQVTM; CDR2 reads ANQGSEA. The CDR3 sequence is 12 residues long. The CDR3 bases are TGCAGCGTTGAGGAACAGACTATGGAGCAGTACTTC. Its protein is CSVEEQTMEQYF.

This clonotype was detected many times. The chain recombines TRBV12-3 or TRBV12-4 with TRBJ1-2, with D tentatively TRBD1 (6 bases). V lost 5 bases to trimming and J lost 3 bases, with 13 bases between them. The CDR3 length is 14 residues. This CDR3 is CASSEGQHHYGYTF. CDR3 nucleotides: TGTGCCAGCAGTGAAGGACAGCACCACTATGGCTACACCTTC.

This sequence joins TRBV28 and TRBJ1-6, with D possibly matching TRBD1 (5 bases). This CDR3 spans 15 amino acids. V gave up 4 bases and J gave up 7 bases, with 14 bases separating them. Germline CDR1 reads MDHEN; CDR2 reads SYDVKM. CDR3 in DNA: TGTGCCAGCAGTTCTCTGCAGGGTTGGAATTCACCCCTCCACTTT. Translation: CASSSLQGWNSPLHF. Full variable domain (outside the CDR3, taken from reference TRBV28 and TRBJ1-6): DVKVTQSSRYLVKRTGEKVFLECVQDMDHENMFWYRQDPGLGLRLIYFSYDVKMKEKGDIPEGYSVSREKKERFSLILESASTNQTSMYLCASSSLQGWNSPLHFGNGTRLTVT.

This clonotype was counted between two and nine times. The chain recombines TRBV3-1 with TRBJ1-1; TRBD1 aligns across 8 bases. J lost 9 bases, V lost 4 bases, and 7 bases had no gene match. Germline CDR1 LGHDT, CDR2 YNNKEL (reference sequence). The CDR3 sequence is 13 residues long. The CDR3 DNA sequence: TGTGCCAGCAGCCTCATGGGACAGGCACAAGCTTTCTTT. This translates into CASSLMGQAQAFF.

The chain recombines TRBV15 with TRBJ1-4, with no clear D. Germline V gene data show CDR1 as LNHNV and CDR2 as YYDKDF (reference sequence). V was clipped by 3 bases and J by 0 bases, with 5 bases between them. The CDR3 totals 14 residues. The DNA for the CDR3 is TGTGCCACCAGCAGTACCCCAACTAATGAAAAACTGTTTTTT. Its translation: CATSSTPTNEKLFF.

The chain has TRBV5-6 and TRBJ2-5; D remains ambiguous. V lost 2 bases and J lost 4, with 12 bases in between. The germline gives CDR1 SGHDT, CDR2 YYEEEE. The CDR3 runs 14 residues. This chain's CDR3 is CASSFGQRRETQYF. CDR3 in DNA: TGTGCCAGCAGCTTCGGGCAACGCAGAGAGACCCAGTACTTC.

This clonotype was detected ten times or more. The chain carries TRBV20-1 and TRBJ2-1, with TRBD2 matching 7 bases. CDR1 and CDR2 from the germline V gene are DFQATT and SNEGSKA (reference sequence). The CDR3 length is 15 residues. V lost 5 bases to trimming and J lost 3 bases; unmatched junction nucleotides: 10. CDR3 in DNA: TGCAGTGCTTCCCTTCGGGCGGGAGTCTACAATGAGCAGTTCTTC. It codes for CSASLRAGVYNEQFF.

This clonotype has ten or more counts. This chain joins TRBV6-2 or TRBV6-3 and TRBJ2-1; D may be TRBD2 (6 bases). Germline values: CDR1 MNHEY, CDR2 SVGEGT. V lost 6 bases and J 7 bases, leaving 19 bases between the germline ends. The CDR3 is 15 residues long. The CDR3: CASRLPGLQVNEQFF. CDR3 DNA: TGTGCCAGCAGGCTGCCGGGACTCCAGGTTAATGAGCAGTTCTTC.

This clonotype came up many times. This chain links TRBV15 with TRBJ1-2, with D perhaps matching TRBD1 (5 bases). Germline V lookup: CDR1 LNHNV, CDR2 YYDKDF (reference sequence). The V and J ends lost 1 base and 4 bases respectively, with 7 bases between them. This CDR3 region has 13 residues. The CDR3 region is CATSRGTGYGYTF. DNA of the CDR3: TGTGCCACCAGCAGAGGTACAGGCTATGGCTACACCTTC.